This T cell receptor beta chain was captured by sequencing in a study of CD8+ T cells in alopecia areata. Whole-study context: Treated patients were dosed with oral tofacitinib, taking 5 to 10 mg twice daily. Affected scalp percentage determined the severity score of treated patients. The study, taken as a whole, reports: Tissue-resident alphabeta T cells belonging to normal skin likewise get sequenced within scalp specimens.

The treatment here: oral pan-JAK inhibitor, 5-10 mg twice daily. RNA extraction and reverse transcription yielded cDNA as sequencing template. Libraries were prepared by immunoSEQ multiplex PCR; TCRdb keeps only in-frame clonotypes and omits some of them. The data show a few hundred thousand clones, under 40% seen once. As for this clone: Its antigen is unidentified.

Losses at the gene ends were 5 bases for V and 2 bases for J; bases not matched to a gene: 4. The germline gives CDR1 SGHVS, CDR2 FNYEAQ. This CDR3 region has 14 residues. V and J are TRBV7-6 and TRBJ2-3; 7 bases are shared with TRBD1. The input for sequencing was CD4+ T cells sorted from blood, taken at approximately week 30, from a patient treated with tofacitinib. This TCR derives from a human donor with alopecia areata. The CDR3 nucleotides read TGTGCCAGCAGCACTGGACAGGCCACAGATACGCAGTATTTT. Amino acids: CASSTGQATDTQYF.